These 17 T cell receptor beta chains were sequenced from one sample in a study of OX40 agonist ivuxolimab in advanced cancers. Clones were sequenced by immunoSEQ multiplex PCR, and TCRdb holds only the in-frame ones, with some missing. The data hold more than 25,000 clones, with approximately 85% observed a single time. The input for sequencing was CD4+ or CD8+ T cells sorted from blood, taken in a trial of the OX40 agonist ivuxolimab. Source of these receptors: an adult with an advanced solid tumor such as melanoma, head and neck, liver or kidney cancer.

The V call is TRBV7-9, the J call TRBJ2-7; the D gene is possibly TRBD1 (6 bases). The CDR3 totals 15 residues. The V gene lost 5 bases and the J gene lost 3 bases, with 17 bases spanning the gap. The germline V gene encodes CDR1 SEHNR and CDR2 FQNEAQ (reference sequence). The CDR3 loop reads CASSLTGSSSYEQYF. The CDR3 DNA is TGTGCCAGCAGCCTTACAGGGTCGAGCAGCTACGAGCAGTACTTC.

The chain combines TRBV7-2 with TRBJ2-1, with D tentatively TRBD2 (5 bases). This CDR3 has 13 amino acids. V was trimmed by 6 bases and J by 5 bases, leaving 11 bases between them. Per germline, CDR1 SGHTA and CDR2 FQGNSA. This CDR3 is CASREDGDNEQFF. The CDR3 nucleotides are TGTGCCAGCAGGGAGGACGGGGACAATGAGCAGTTCTTC.

The CDR3 sequence is CASSYLQGDTQYF. CDR3 nucleotides: TGTGCCAGCAGTTACTTGCAAGGGGATACGCAGTATTTT. The chain employs TRBV6-5 and TRBJ2-3; D remains unclear. Trimming removed 1 base at V and 6 bases at J, with 8 bases between. Germline V gene lookup returns CDR1 MNHEY and CDR2 SVGAGI. There are 13 residues in the CDR3.

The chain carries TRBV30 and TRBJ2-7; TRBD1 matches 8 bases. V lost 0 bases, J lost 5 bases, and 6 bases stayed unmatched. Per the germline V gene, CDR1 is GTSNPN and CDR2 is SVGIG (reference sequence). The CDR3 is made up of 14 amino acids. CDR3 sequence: CAWSVGQGADEQYF. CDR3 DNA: TGTGCCTGGAGTGTAGGTCAGGGGGCCGACGAGCAGTACTTC.

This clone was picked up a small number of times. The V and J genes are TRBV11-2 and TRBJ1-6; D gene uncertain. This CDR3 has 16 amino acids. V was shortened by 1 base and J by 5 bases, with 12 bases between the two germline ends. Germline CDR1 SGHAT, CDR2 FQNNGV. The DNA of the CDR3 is TGTGCCAGCAGCTTAGTTGGACGGCAACATAATTCACCCCTCCACTTT. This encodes CASSLVGRQHNSPLHF.

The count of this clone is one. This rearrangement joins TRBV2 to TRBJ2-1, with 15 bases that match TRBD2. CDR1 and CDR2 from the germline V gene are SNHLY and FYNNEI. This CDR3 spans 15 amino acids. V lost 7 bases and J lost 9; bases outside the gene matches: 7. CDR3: CASKGLAGGPGEQFF. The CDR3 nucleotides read TGTGCCAGCAAAGGACTAGCGGGAGGGCCAGGTGAGCAGTTCTTC. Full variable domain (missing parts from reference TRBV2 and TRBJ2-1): EPEVTQTPSHQVTQMGQEVILRCVPISNHLYFYWYRQILGQKVEFLVSFYNNEISEKSEIFDDQFSVERPDGSNFTLKIRSTKLEDSAMYFCASKGLAGGPGEQFFGPGTRLTVL.

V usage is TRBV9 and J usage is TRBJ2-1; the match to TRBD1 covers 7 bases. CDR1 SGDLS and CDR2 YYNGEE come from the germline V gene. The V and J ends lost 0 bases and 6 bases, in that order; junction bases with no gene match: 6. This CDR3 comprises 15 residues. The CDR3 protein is CASSVGGRGSNEQFF. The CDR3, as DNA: TGTGCCAGCAGCGTAGGGGGCAGGGGGAGCAATGAGCAGTTCTTC.

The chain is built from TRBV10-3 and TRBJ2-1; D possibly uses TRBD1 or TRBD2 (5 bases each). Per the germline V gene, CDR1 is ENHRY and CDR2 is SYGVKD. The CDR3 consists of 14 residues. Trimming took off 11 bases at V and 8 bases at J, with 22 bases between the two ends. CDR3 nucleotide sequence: TGTGCCTCCAGTAGGGGAAGGGAGATGGATGAGCAGTTCTTC. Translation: CASSRGREMDEQFF.

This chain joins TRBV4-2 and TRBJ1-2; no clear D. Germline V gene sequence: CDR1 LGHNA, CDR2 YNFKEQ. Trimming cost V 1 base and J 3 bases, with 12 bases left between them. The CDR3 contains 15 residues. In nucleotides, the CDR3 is TGTGCCAGCAGCCAAGGCCGGGGATCCCACTATGGCTACACCTTC. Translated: CASSQGRGSHYGYTF.

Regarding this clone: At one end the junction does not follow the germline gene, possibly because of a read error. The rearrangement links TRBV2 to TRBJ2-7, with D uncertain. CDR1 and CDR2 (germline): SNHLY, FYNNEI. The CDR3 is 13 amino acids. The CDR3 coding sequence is TGTGCCAGCAGGGACGGATCGACCCAAATTATCTCCTTC. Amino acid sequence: CASRDGSTQIISF.

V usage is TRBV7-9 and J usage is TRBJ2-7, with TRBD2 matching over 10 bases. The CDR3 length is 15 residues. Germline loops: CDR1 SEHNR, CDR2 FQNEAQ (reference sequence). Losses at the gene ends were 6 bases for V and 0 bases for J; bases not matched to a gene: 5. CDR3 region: CASSPTSGFSYEQYF. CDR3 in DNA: TGTGCCAGCAGTCCGACTAGCGGGTTCTCCTACGAGCAGTACTTC.

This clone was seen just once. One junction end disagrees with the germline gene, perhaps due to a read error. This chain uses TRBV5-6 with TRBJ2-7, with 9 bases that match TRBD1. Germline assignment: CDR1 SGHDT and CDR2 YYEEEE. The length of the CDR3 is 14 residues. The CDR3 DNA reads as TGTGCCAACAGCACGGGGACAGGGTTATACGAGCAGTCCTTC. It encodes CANSTGTGLYEQSF.

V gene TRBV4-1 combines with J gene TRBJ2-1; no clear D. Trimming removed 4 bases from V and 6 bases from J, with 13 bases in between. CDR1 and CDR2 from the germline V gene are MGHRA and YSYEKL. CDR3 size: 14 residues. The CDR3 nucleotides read TGCGCCAGCAGCCCACCGGGTGCATCCAATGAGCAGTTCTTC. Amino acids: CASSPPGASNEQFF.

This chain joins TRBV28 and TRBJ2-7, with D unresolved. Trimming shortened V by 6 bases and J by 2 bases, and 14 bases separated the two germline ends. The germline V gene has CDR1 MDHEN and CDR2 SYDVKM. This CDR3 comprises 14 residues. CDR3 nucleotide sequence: TGTGCCAGCAGGATGCAGTCAATTCCCTACGAGCAGTACTTC. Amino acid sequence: CASRMQSIPYEQYF.

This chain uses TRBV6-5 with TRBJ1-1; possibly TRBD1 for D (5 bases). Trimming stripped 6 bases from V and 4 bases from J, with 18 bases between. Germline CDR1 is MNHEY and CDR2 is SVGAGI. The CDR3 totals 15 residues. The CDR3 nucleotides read TGTGCCAGCAGCCCCCTGAGGGGAAGGGGCACTGAAGCTTTCTTT. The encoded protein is CASSPLRGRGTEAFF.

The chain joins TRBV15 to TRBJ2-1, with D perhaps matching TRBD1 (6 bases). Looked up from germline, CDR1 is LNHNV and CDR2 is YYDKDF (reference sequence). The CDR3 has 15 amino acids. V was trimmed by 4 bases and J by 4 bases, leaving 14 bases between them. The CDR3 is CATSISSRGYNEQFF. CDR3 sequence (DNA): TGTGCCACCAGCATTTCCTCCAGGGGTTACAATGAGCAGTTCTTC.

The CDR3 DNA reads TGTGCCAGCAATATTGGTTACGAGCAGTACTTC. It specifies CASNIGYEQYF. The chain joins TRBV2 to TRBJ2-7; D not resolved. This CDR3 has 11 residues. From germline, CDR1 is SNHLY and CDR2 FYNNEI. V was cut by 7 bases and J by 4 bases, with 8 bases left in between.